A single sample gave rise to the 8 T cell receptor beta chains below, sequenced in a study of OX40 agonist ivuxolimab in advanced cancers. The table came from immunoSEQ multiplex PCR; TCRdb's copy has only in-frame clones and leaves some out. This table holds about 93,000 clones, under 95% found once. The sequencing here drew on CD4+ or CD8+ T cells sorted from blood, taken in a trial of the OX40 agonist ivuxolimab. The receptors were sampled from an adult with an advanced solid tumor such as melanoma, head and neck, liver or kidney cancer.

The chain employs TRBV13 and TRBJ1-5, with D possibly TRBD1 on 6 matching bases. V was cut by 0 bases and J by 6 bases, with 21 bases left in between. The CDR3 loop spans 18 amino acids. Germline V gives CDR1 PRHDT, CDR2 FYEKMQ (reference sequence). This CDR3 reads CASSLGLGGRESGQPQHF. In nucleotides, the CDR3 is TGTGCCAGCAGCTTAGGGCTCGGGGGGCGCGAGTCGGGTCAGCCCCAGCATTTT. The complete variable domain, with remaining parts taken from reference TRBV13 and TRBJ1-5, reads AAGVIQSPRHLIKEKRETATLKCYPIPRHDTVYWYQQGPGQDPQFLISFYEKMQSDKGSIPDRFSAQQFSDYHSELNMSSLELGDSALYFCASSLGLGGRESGQPQHFGDGTRLSIL.

The V call is TRBV27, the J call TRBJ1-1; tentatively, D is TRBD1 (5 bases). The CDR3 runs to 14 residues. Germline V gene sequence: CDR1 MNHEY, CDR2 SMNVEV (reference sequence). Trimming took off 5 bases at V and 1 base at J, with 11 bases between the two ends. The CDR3 loop is CASSPRGQNTEAFF. CDR3 coding DNA: TGTGCCAGCAGTCCACGCGGACAGAACACTGAAGCTTTCTTT.

The chain couples TRBV5-4 to TRBJ2-7; 7 bases agree with TRBD2. J lost 7 bases, V lost 2 bases, and 9 bases had no gene match. There are 14 residues in the CDR3. Germline CDR1 and CDR2: SGHNT and YYREEE (reference sequence). The CDR3 DNA sequence: TGTGCCAGCAGCTTTGGCGCAGGGCGGGGGGAGCAGTACTTC. Translation: CASSFGAGRGEQYF.

CDR3 DNA: TGTGCTAGTGGTTTGGTGACCGGCGGAGGCAATCAGCCCCAGCATTTT. Its protein product is CASGLVTGGGNQPQHF. J is TRBJ1-5 and V is TRBV12-5; D uncertain. CDR3 length: 16 residues. CDR1 and CDR2 from the germline V gene are LGHNT and FRNRAP. The V gene lost 0 bases and the J gene lost 2 bases, with 11 bases spanning the gap.

V and J are TRBV19 and TRBJ2-2, with 7 bases matching TRBD2. Germline CDR1 and CDR2: LNHDA and SQIVND (reference sequence). Trimming at V came to 7 bases and at J to 0 bases, leaving 8 bases not matched to a gene. This CDR3 comprises 16 residues. The CDR3 nucleotides are TGTGCCAGTAAACCTAGCGGAGATCCGAACACCGGGGAGCTGTTTTTT. Its translation: CASKPSGDPNTGELFF.

The chain employs TRBV30 and TRBJ1-4, with TRBD1 identical over 8 bases. The CDR3 has 17 residues. Germline lookup yields CDR1 GTSNPN and CDR2 SVGIG (reference sequence). The V gene end was trimmed by 6 bases and the J gene end by 8 bases; junction bases not matched to a gene: 20. The CDR3 nucleotides read TGTGCCTGCCAGTCAGGGGGCCCCGAGGTTGTGATAGAAAAACTGTTTTTT. Protein sequence: CACQSGGPEVVIEKLFF.

This clone showed up just once. V usage is TRBV27 and J usage is TRBJ1-4, with TRBD1 matching 7 bases. With V trimmed by 3 bases and J by 5 bases, 3 bases remained unmatched. CDR1 and CDR2 from the germline V gene are MNHEY and SMNVEV (reference sequence). The CDR3 consists of 14 residues. CDR3 protein: CASSFRGQNEKLFF. CDR3 nucleotide sequence: TGTGCCAGCAGTTTTAGGGGGCAGAATGAAAAACTGTTTTTT.

The V gene is TRBV13, the J gene TRBJ2-7, with D possibly called TRBD1 or TRBD2 (5 bases each). CDR1 is PRHDT and CDR2 is FYEKMQ in the germline V gene (reference sequence). The CDR3 covers 14 residues. V lost 3 bases to trimming and J lost 3 bases, with 12 bases between them. The DNA for the CDR3 is TGTGCCAGCAGCTTGGGGGAGCGGCACTACGAGCAGTACTTC. Its protein is CASSLGERHYEQYF.